The sequence of this T cell receptor beta chain was determined in a study of blood T cells in healthy people across ages. V was trimmed by 1 base and J by 0 bases, leaving 10 bases between them. CDR3 length: 15 amino acids. Germline lookup yields CDR1 SGDLS and CDR2 YYNGEE. Together with a sample-barcoded 5' primer, a J-beta primer mix was included in a second PCR lasting roughly 6 to 12 cycles. One entry per CDR3 protein, called by TCRdb with MiXCR from the 5' RACE reads. The sample records 1.4 million to 1.5 million distinct CDR3 sequences, about 40% being singletons. The chain has TRBV9 and TRBJ1-1; D remains unclear. Input material: blood. The receptor was isolated from a woman aged 18-29 years in good health. The CDR3 region has the DNA TGTGCCAGCAGCGTATTACGGACCTTGAACACTGAAGCTTTCTTT. Translated: CASSVLRTLNTEAFF. The entire variable domain, with the rest obtained from reference TRBV9 and TRBJ1-1, is as follows: DSGVTQTPKHLITATGQRVTLRCSPRSGDLSVYWYQQSLDQGLQFLIQYYNGEERAKGNILERFSAQQFPDLHSELNLSSLELGDSALYFCASSVLRTLNTEAFFGQGTRLTVV.